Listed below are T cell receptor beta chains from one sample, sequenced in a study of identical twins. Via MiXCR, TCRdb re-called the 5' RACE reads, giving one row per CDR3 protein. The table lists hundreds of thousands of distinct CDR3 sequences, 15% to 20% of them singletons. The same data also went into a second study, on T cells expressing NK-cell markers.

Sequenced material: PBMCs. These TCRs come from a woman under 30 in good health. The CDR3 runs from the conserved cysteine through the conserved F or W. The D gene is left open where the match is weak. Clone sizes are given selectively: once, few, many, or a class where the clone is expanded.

CASRSGSGIPNTEAFF,TGTGCCAGCAGAAGTGGCTCGGGCATCCCGAACACTGAAGCTTTCTTT,TRBJ1-1,.,TRBV12-3/TRBV12-4,.,16
CSARVGVQGSGANVLTF,TGCAGTGCTAGAGTTGGGGTCCAGGGCTCTGGGGCCAACGTCCTGACTTTC,TRBJ2-6,.,TRBV20-1,.,17
CASTKYPREQGWNEQFF,TGTGCCAGCACCAAATACCCCCGGGAGCAAGGTTGGAATGAGCAGTTCTTC,TRBJ2-1,.,TRBV12-3/TRBV12-4,.,17
CASSQGTSHYEQYF,TGCGCCAGCAGCCAAGGGACTAGCCACTACGAGCAGTACTTC,TRBJ2-7,TRBD2,TRBV4-1,.,14
CSWPGQQWDTQYF,TGCAGTTGGCCGGGACAGCAGTGGGATACGCAGTATTTT,TRBJ2-3,TRBD1,TRBV20-1,few,13
CASFSPHEETQYF,TGTGCCAGCTTCTCTCCTCATGAAGAGACCCAGTACTTC,TRBJ2-5,.,TRBV12-3/TRBV12-4,few,13
CASRNRGLQETQYF,TGTGCCTCCCGAAACAGGGGCTTACAAGAGACCCAGTACTTC,TRBJ2-5,TRBD1,TRBV10-3,.,14
CASSSLGKGSYEQYF,TGTGCCAGCAGTTCCCTGGGCAAGGGCAGCTACGAGCAGTACTTC,TRBJ2-7,.,TRBV7-9,.,15
CASSLATADYEQYF,TGTGCCAGCAGCTTAGCAACAGCCGACTACGAGCAGTACTTC,TRBJ2-7,.,TRBV7-8,few,14
CASSAGGTTSYEQYF,TGTGCCAGCAGTGCCGGCGGGACAACGTCCTACGAGCAGTACTTC,TRBJ2-7,.,TRBV9,.,15
CASSPGLAGEETQYF,TGTGCCAGCTCACCAGGACTAGCGGGAGAAGAGACCCAGTACTTC,TRBJ2-5,TRBD2,TRBV18,many,15
CASRRQGEMNTEAFF,TGCGCCAGCCGTCGACAGGGGGAAATGAACACTGAAGCTTTCTTT,TRBJ1-1,TRBD1,TRBV5-1,few,15
CASSLAQGIPTQYF,TGTGCCAGCAGCTTGGCTCAAGGCATACCGACGCAGTATTTT,TRBJ2-3,.,TRBV5-5,.,14
CASRKGDRAYTDTQYF,TGTGCCAGCAGGAAAGGGGACAGGGCATACACAGATACGCAGTATTTT,TRBJ2-3,TRBD1,TRBV7-2,.,16
CASSLIRSDTQYF,TGCGCCAGCAGCTTGATCCGATCGGATACGCAGTATTTT,TRBJ2-3,.,TRBV5-1,many,13
CASSPPETGGETQYF,TGTGCCAGCTCACCACCGGAGACAGGGGGCGAGACCCAGTACTTC,TRBJ2-5,TRBD1,TRBV18,.,15
CASSPGQSAGELFF,TGTGCCAGTAGTCCAGGACAGAGCGCCGGGGAGCTGTTTTTT,TRBJ2-2,.,TRBV19,.,14
CASSSGQSPLHF,TGTGCCAGCAGCTCGGGACAGTCACCCCTCCACTTT,TRBJ1-6,TRBD1,TRBV7-8,few,12
CASSDTRVAYEQYF,TGTGCCAGCAGCGACACTAGGGTCGCCTACGAGCAGTACTTC,TRBJ2-7,.,TRBV3-1,few,14
CSARDFGVPQETQYF,TGCAGTGCTAGAGATTTTGGAGTGCCGCAAGAGACCCAGTACTTC,TRBJ2-5,.,TRBV20-1,once,15
CSARRDTQYF,TGCAGTGCTAGAAGGGATACGCAGTATTTT,TRBJ2-3,.,TRBV20-1,few,10
CASSYGIAKNIQYF,TGTGCCAGCAGTTACGGGATAGCCAAAAACATTCAGTACTTC,TRBJ2-4,.,TRBV6-5,.,14
CASTAMGATQYF,TGTGCCAGCACCGCCATGGGGGCTACGCAGTATTTT,TRBJ2-3,.,TRBV6-2/TRBV6-3,.,12
CASSWDLATGELFF,TGTGCCAGCAGCTGGGACCTTGCCACCGGGGAGCTGTTTTTT,TRBJ2-2,.,TRBV12-3/TRBV12-4,few,14
CASSPRWASISSYNEQFF,TGTGCCAGCAGCCCGAGGTGGGCGTCGATCAGCTCCTACAATGAGCAGTTCTTC,TRBJ2-1,.,TRBV3-1,.,18
CSATRDRYGYTF,TGCAGTGCTACCCGGGACCGCTATGGCTACACCTTC,TRBJ1-2,.,TRBV20-1,.,12
CASSLGAGEGPDTQYF,TGTGCCAGCAGCTTAGGCGCGGGAGAAGGCCCAGATACGCAGTATTTT,TRBJ2-3,TRBD2,TRBV7-9,.,16
CASSVLVTATGTETQYF,TGTGCCAGCAGCGTCCTCGTTACCGCGACAGGGACGGAGACCCAGTACTTC,TRBJ2-5,TRBD1,TRBV9,.,17
CASSEAGLAGVKDTQYF,TGTGCCAGCAGTGAAGCCGGACTAGCGGGAGTCAAAGATACGCAGTATTTT,TRBJ2-3,TRBD2,TRBV2,.,17
CASSYRSGGQKETQYF,TGTGCCAGCAGTTATCGTAGTGGGGGACAGAAAGAGACCCAGTACTTC,TRBJ2-5,TRBD1,TRBV12-3/TRBV12-4,few,16
CSAISAGGGYEQYF,TGCAGTGCTATAAGTGCGGGGGGCGGATACGAGCAGTACTTC,TRBJ2-7,TRBD2,TRBV20-1,.,14
CASSARVRDEQYF,TGTGCCAGCAGCGCCAGGGTGAGGGACGAGCAGTACTTC,TRBJ2-7,.,TRBV9,.,13
CASSSRPSSYNEQFF,TGCGCCAGCAGCTCCCGGCCCTCCTCCTACAATGAGCAGTTCTTC,TRBJ2-1,.,TRBV5-1,few,15
CSARESGTDTQYF,TGCAGTGCTAGGGAATCGGGCACAGATACGCAGTATTTT,TRBJ2-3,.,TRBV20-1,.,13
CSAKASGGARQFF,TGCAGTGCTAAGGCTAGCGGGGGGGCAAGGCAGTTCTTC,TRBJ2-1,TRBD2,TRBV20-1,.,13
CSVGAGGYTGELFF,TGCAGCGTTGGGGCAGGAGGATACACCGGGGAGCTGTTTTTT,TRBJ2-2,.,TRBV29-1,few,14
CASSFWGRGWDTEAFF,TGTGCCAGCAGTTTTTGGGGGAGGGGCTGGGACACTGAAGCTTTCTTT,TRBJ1-1,.,TRBV12-3/TRBV12-4,.,16
CASSVSGQPQHF,TGTGCCAGCAGTGTTTCCGGGCAGCCCCAGCATTTT,TRBJ1-5,.,TRBV6-5,.,12
CSVRGGKKMYYGYTF,TGCAGCGTTCGGGGGGGAAAGAAGATGTACTATGGCTACACCTTC,TRBJ1-2,.,TRBV29-1,few,15
CASSLGHGGAAIRYTF,TGTGCCAGCAGTTTAGGGCACGGGGGGGCCGCTATAAGGTACACCTTC,TRBJ1-2,.,TRBV12-3/TRBV12-4,.,16
CASSLGFGGELFF,TGTGCCAGCAGTTTGGGGTTCGGTGGGGAGCTGTTTTTT,TRBJ2-2,.,TRBV12-3/TRBV12-4,few,13
CAITQGFEQPQHF,TGTGCCATCACCCAGGGTTTTGAACAGCCCCAGCATTTT,TRBJ1-5,.,TRBV10-3,few,13
CSVAPPDTQYF,TGCAGCGTTGCCCCCCCAGATACGCAGTATTTT,TRBJ2-3,.,TRBV29-1,.,11
CSASALAGLSYEQYF,TGCAGTGCTAGCGCCCTAGCGGGACTCTCCTACGAGCAGTACTTC,TRBJ2-7,TRBD2,TRBV20-1,.,15
CSVEINGYRKAFF,TGCAGCGTTGAAATTAACGGGTATCGAAAAGCTTTCTTT,TRBJ1-1,.,TRBV29-1,.,13
CASSYSELETQYF,TGTGCCAGCAGTTACTCAGAACTAGAGACCCAGTACTTC,TRBJ2-5,.,TRBV6-6,.,13
CSATSGSAYEQYF,TGCAGTGCTACTAGCGGTTCTGCCTACGAGCAGTACTTC,TRBJ2-7,TRBD2,TRBV20-1,once,13
CASSLAGYVQFF,TGTGCCAGCAGCTTAGCTGGGTATGTGCAGTTCTTC,TRBJ2-1,.,TRBV7-2,.,12
CASSLAGDSPLHF,TGCGCCAGCAGCTTGGCAGGGGATTCACCCCTCCACTTT,TRBJ1-6,.,TRBV5-1,few,13
CSAWETSGRTDTQYF,TGCAGTGCCTGGGAAACTAGCGGGCGCACAGATACGCAGTATTTT,TRBJ2-3,TRBD2,TRBV20-1,.,15
CAWSRPGPTYEQYF,TGTGCCTGGAGCAGACCGGGACCAACCTACGAGCAGTACTTC,TRBJ2-7,.,TRBV30,.,14
CASNHGVLAGELFF,TGTGCCAGCAACCATGGGGTTTTAGCCGGGGAGCTGTTTTTT,TRBJ2-2,.,TRBV12-3/TRBV12-4,.,14
CSADSGPGGISTDTQYF,TGCAGCGCCGACTCTGGGCCCGGGGGTATTAGCACAGATACGCAGTATTTT,TRBJ2-3,.,TRBV29-1,.,17
CASSLWGESNYEQYF,TGTGCCAGCAGTTTATGGGGGGAGTCAAACTACGAGCAGTACTTC,TRBJ2-7,.,TRBV27,few,15